This T cell receptor (beta chain) appears in the sequencing data of a study of response to subunit inactivated influenza vaccine. This clonotype was seen more than once but under ten times. V gave up 1 base and J gave up 7 bases, with 7 bases separating them. Germline V gene sequence: CDR1 SGHAT, CDR2 FQNNGV. The CDR3 runs 13 residues. Each CDR3 protein gets one entry after TCRdb re-called the RT-PCR reads with MiXCR. The sample holds about 650,000 distinct CDR3 sequences, 11% to 15% seen once. This clonotype was obtained from a middle-aged man who received an inactivated influenza vaccine. Material: PBMCs from blood, obtained 14 to 15 days before vaccination. The rearrangement links TRBV11-2 to TRBJ1-4; D is unresolved. The CDR3 loop reads CASSLGRIEKLFF. CDR3 sequence (DNA): TGTGCCAGCAGCTTAGGACGGATTGAAAAACTGTTTTTT.